This TCR beta chain stems from a study of blood T cell repertoires in COVID-19 (TCRdb year 2020). For the wider study: Collaborator samples came from the United States, Italy and Spain and covered acute and convalescent phases of COVID-19. The sample metadata nearly always contained a de-identified subject ID, COVID-19 status, age in years and sex. A freely available public database, intended as a resource for researchers studying the immune response to SARS-CoV-2, is where the repertoires were released. Deeply sampled blood TCRbeta repertoires from subjects exposed to, actively infected with, or recovered from COVID-19 were included in the dataset. The samples were drawn from two sources: the first 160 participants of the ongoing ImmuneRACE study, and fewer than 1,500 subjects contributed by 6 global collaborators. Where available, HLA class I and class II types were taken from metadata supplied by the sample provider and were not determined by assay-based typing. The prospective study material was composed of cDNA or gDNA derived from T cells, B-cell-depleted T cells, or PBMCs. What the authors observed across the whole study: How much clinical and demographic metadata was included differed by source and by participant, and the metadata was provided uncurated.

Of note for this clone: The antigen it binds to is not known. Base qualities are missing; no much larger clone stands one base away.

Each collaborating institution followed its own protocols to collect whole blood in K2EDTA tubes. For TCRbeta analysis, collaborators shipped samples as frozen whole blood, isolated PBMCs, or DNA extracted from either of those sample types. Its CDR3 holds 13 amino acids, cysteine through phenylalanine. Kept here is only the CDR3 DNA, which spans 39 bases and is read in frame from base 1. Trimming removed 8 bases from V and 6 bases from J; the gene matches leave 3 bases unexplained. CDR1 and CDR2 are drawn from the germline V gene (reference sequence): LGHDT, YNNKEL. The immunoSEQ Assay, a bias-controlled multiplex PCR, was used to amplify TCRbeta CDR3 regions from genomic DNA. The original methods were these. The number of nucleated cells in each sample was estimated from the amplification of reference gene primers within the assay. Sequence reads were collapsed and filtered to measure the absolute abundance of every unique TCRbeta CDR3 rearrangement. For each sample, productive Simpson clonality was calculated as the square root of Simpson's diversity index over productive rearrangements. TCRdb carries this immuneACCESS record with in-frame sequences only. Its versions omit some clonotypes, under half of them owing to an unresolved V gene in the studies checked, with the rest unexplained. V and J calls and clone size are copied from that table; D and trimming were computed from the DNA. For this sample there are about 150,000 clones; approximately 90% appear just once. The ten most abundant clones make up roughly 4.5% of the sample.

The receptor comes from a woman in her sixties with active or convalescent COVID-19. The rearrangement combines TRBV3-1 (or the pseudogene TRBV3-2) with TRBJ1-6; 8 nucleotides in the junction match TRBD1. The material sequenced was peripheral blood. The CDR3 reads as follows: CASGTGFNSPLHF. The bases read TGTGCCAGCGGGACAGGTTTTAATTCACCCCTCCACTTT.